This T cell receptor (beta chain) was sequenced during a study of cytomegalovirus exposure and HLA in healthy donors. The PCR contained 60 Vbeta and 13 Jbeta primers. Libraries were prepared by immunoSEQ multiplex PCR; TCRdb keeps only in-frame clonotypes and omits some of them. The table has more than 150,000 clones, about 85% seen once. The germline V and J ends were trimmed by 4 bases and 3 bases, with 19 bases remaining between them. Germline V CDR1 and CDR2: SGHNT, YYREEE (reference sequence). The CDR3 length is 16 residues. The clonotype comes from a girl aged 10 to 17 in good health and CMV-seropositive. The specimen was PBMCs. The chain uses TRBV5-4 and TRBJ1-2; no clear D. In DNA form, the CDR3 reads TGTGCCAGCAGCGATCAGGCGGGGAGAAGGGACTATGGCTACACCTTC. This gives the protein CASSDQAGRRDYGYTF.